Each of the 30 T cell receptor beta chains below was sequenced from the same sample in a study of T cell changes during pregnancy in multiple sclerosis. Clones were sequenced by immunoSEQ multiplex PCR, and TCRdb holds only the in-frame ones, with some missing. The table records 100,000 or so clones, almost 95% of them present only once. Source: peripheral blood, taken before pregnancy. These receptors all stem from a female donor with multiple sclerosis, enrolled in a pregnancy study.

The chain is built from TRBV28 and TRBJ1-5, with a possible D match to TRBD1 (5 bases). Per the germline V gene, CDR1 is MDHEN and CDR2 is SYDVKM. The CDR3 is 16 amino acids. V gave up 1 base and J gave up 7 bases, with 17 bases separating them. Written as DNA, the CDR3 is TGTGCCAGCAGTTTATTGAGCGCGGGGGGACGCCAGCCCCAGCATTTT. Its translation: CASSLLSAGGRQPQHF. The whole variable domain, remainder taken from reference TRBV28 and TRBJ1-5, is DVKVTQSSRYLVKRTGEKVFLECVQDMDHENMFWYRQDPGLGLRLIYFSYDVKMKEKGDIPEGYSVSREKKERFSLILESASTNQTSMYLCASSLLSAGGRQPQHFGDGTRLSIL.

The chain links TRBV5-1 to TRBJ2-6; maybe TRBD2 (6 bases). CDR3 length: 19 residues. Germline assignment: CDR1 SGHRS and CDR2 YFSETQ. Between the trimmed V and J ends, which lost 1 base and 2 bases, there was a span of 19 bases. CDR3 nucleotide sequence: TGCGCCAGCAGCTTGCTGGGGGGAGGTGCGGGAACTGGGGCCAACGTCCTGACTTTC. Translation: CASSLLGGGAGTGANVLTF.

V gene TRBV18 combines with J gene TRBJ1-1; D not resolved. This CDR3 has 13 residues. V was cut by 3 bases and J by 0 bases, with 5 bases left in between. Germline-derived CDR1 and CDR2 are KGHSH and LQKENI. CDR3: CASSPRVNTEAFF. The CDR3 DNA reads TGTGCCAGCTCACCGAGAGTGAACACTGAAGCTTTCTTT.

This rearrangement joins TRBV9 to TRBJ1-1; 9 bases agree with TRBD1. Germline CDR1 SGDLS, CDR2 YYNGEE. V was pared by 3 bases and J by 5 bases, with 5 bases of the junction left unmatched. There are 14 residues in the CDR3. The DNA of the CDR3 is TGTGCCAGCAGCGCCGGGACAGGGAGGACTGAAGCTTTCTTT. Its protein product is CASSAGTGRTEAFF.

For this clone: Mismatch with germline at one junction end may stem from a read error. This chain connects TRBV25-1 to TRBJ1-2; a weak D match, TRBD1 (5 bases). The CDR3 is 14 residues long. In germline, CDR1 is MGHDK, CDR2 SYGVNS. The CDR3 nucleotides are TGTGCCAGCTGTGAAGCAGGGTCTAACTATGGCTACACCTTC. It translates to CASCEAGSNYGYTF.

The chain uses TRBV27 and TRBJ2-7, with TRBD1 matching 7 bases. Germline CDR1 is MNHEY and CDR2 is SMNVEV (reference sequence). This CDR3 is built from 16 residues. V was clipped by 2 bases and J by 5 bases; unmatched bases: 12. CDR3 DNA sequence: TGTGCCAGCAGTTTACGGGTCGGGGTGGACAGGCACGAGCAGTACTTC. Translation gives CASSLRVGVDRHEQYF.

The V gene is TRBV6-5, the J gene TRBJ2-3, with D perhaps TRBD2 (7 bases). Trimming removed 7 bases at V and 3 bases at J, with 11 bases between. Germline assignment: CDR1 MNHEY and CDR2 SVGAGI. The CDR3 is 13 amino acids. CDR3 sequence reads: CASTRGATDTQYF. CDR3 sequence (DNA): TGTGCCAGCACCCGGGGGGCAACAGATACGCAGTATTTT.

This rearrangement joins TRBV12-5 to TRBJ2-7; TRBD1 matches at 9 bases. Trimming removed 1 base from V and 2 bases from J; junction bases left unmatched: 3. Germline-derived CDR1 and CDR2 are LGHNT and FRNRAP. The CDR3 contains 15 residues. The CDR3 spells CASGLAGTGPYEQYF. The CDR3 DNA reads TGTGCTAGTGGTTTGGCCGGGACAGGGCCCTACGAGCAGTACTTC.

This rearrangement joins TRBV5-1 to TRBJ2-6, with D possibly being TRBD1 (5 bases). V gave up 4 bases and J gave up 0 bases, with 8 bases separating them. The germline V gene has CDR1 SGHRS and CDR2 YFSETQ. The CDR3 loop spans 15 amino acids. The CDR3 DNA follows: TGCGCCAGCAGCCAGGGTTTCTCTGGGGCCAACGTCCTGACTTTC. Translated: CASSQGFSGANVLTF. Supplemented by reference TRBV5-1 and TRBJ2-6, the full variable domain reads KAGVTQTPRYLIKTRGQQVTLSCSPISGHRSVSWYQQTPGQGLQFLFEYFSETQRNKGNFPGRFSGRQFSNSRSEMNVSTLELGDSALYLCASSQGFSGANVLTFGAGSRLTVL.

The V and J genes are TRBV5-1 and TRBJ1-4, with TRBD1 matching over 9 bases. Germline V lookup: CDR1 SGHRS, CDR2 YFSETQ. The V segment lost 4 bases and the J segment 2 bases; nucleotides outside the gene matches: 3. CDR3 length: 15 amino acids. The CDR3 DNA is TGCGCCAGCAGCGTGACAGGGGGTACTAATGAAAAACTGTTTTTT. Translated, it gives CASSVTGGTNEKLFF.

This chain uses TRBV27 with TRBJ2-5; D is perhaps TRBD1 (6 bases). V gave up 5 bases and J gave up 1 base, with 8 bases separating them. The CDR3 is made up of 13 amino acids. Germline CDR1 reads MNHEY; CDR2 reads SMNVEV (reference sequence). Here the CDR3 reads CASSPRGQETQYF. The CDR3 coding sequence is TGTGCCAGCAGTCCCAGGGGCCAAGAGACCCAGTACTTC.

The chain carries TRBV5-1 and TRBJ1-5; 7 bases match TRBD1. The germline CDR1 and CDR2 sequences are SGHRS and YFSETQ. CDR3 length: 15 amino acids. Trimming cost V 3 bases and J 2 bases; bases outside gene matches: 5. CDR3 DNA: TGCGCCAGCAGCTCAGGAGACAGGGGCAATCAGCCCCAGCATTTT. Protein sequence: CASSSGDRGNQPQHF. Supplemented by reference TRBV5-1 and TRBJ1-5, the full variable domain reads KAGVTQTPRYLIKTRGQQVTLSCSPISGHRSVSWYQQTPGQGLQFLFEYFSETQRNKGNFPGRFSGRQFSNSRSEMNVSTLELGDSALYLCASSSGDRGNQPQHFGDGTRLSIL.

The gene calls are TRBV9 and TRBJ1-1, with a possible D match to TRBD1 (6 bases). Deletions cut 4 bases from V and 3 bases from J, with 16 bases between. This CDR3 spans 15 amino acids. Germline values: CDR1 SGDLS, CDR2 YYNGEE. CDR3 region: CASSPSGGVHTEAFF. The CDR3 region has the DNA TGTGCCAGCAGCCCATCGGGGGGCGTACACACTGAAGCTTTCTTT.

The gene calls are TRBV11-2 and TRBJ2-7; D uncertain. CDR3 length equals 11 residues. The V end lost 1 base, the J end lost 5 bases, and 3 bases lay between the germline ends. Germline lookup yields CDR1 SGHAT and CDR2 FQNNGV. The CDR3 nucleotides are TGTGCCAGCAGCTTAGCCGACGAGCAGTACTTC. Amino acid sequence: CASSLADEQYF. The full variable domain, with the rest looked up from reference TRBV11-2 and TRBJ2-7, is EAGVAQSPRYKIIEKRQSVAFWCNPISGHATLYWYQQILGQGPKLLIQFQNNGVVDDSQLPKDRFSAERLKGVDSTLKIQPAKLEDSAVYLCASSLADEQYFGPGTRLTVT.

This clone was detected a few times. The chain couples TRBV6-1 to TRBJ1-1, with D tentatively TRBD1 (6 bases). V was trimmed by 4 bases and J by 3 bases, leaving 15 bases between them. This CDR3 has 15 amino acids. The germline V gene encodes CDR1 MNHNS and CDR2 SASEGT. The CDR3 loop is CASSVGRGRHTEAFF. CDR3 sequence (DNA): TGTGCCAGCAGTGTGGGCAGGGGAAGGCACACTGAAGCTTTCTTT.

V and J are TRBV7-9 and TRBJ2-7; D is unclear. The CDR3 has 13 residues. Per the germline V gene, CDR1 is SEHNR and CDR2 is FQNEAQ (reference sequence). With 3 bases removed from V and 3 bases from J, the gap between germline ends came to 9 bases. CDR3 nucleotides: TGTGCCAGCAGCTTTTCACAGAGCTACGAGCAGTACTTC. It yields the protein CASSFSQSYEQYF.

The rearrangement uses TRBV6-1 and TRBJ1-4; D is uncertain. The V and J ends lost 0 bases and 0 bases respectively, with 8 bases between them. Germline V lookup: CDR1 MNHNS, CDR2 SASEGT. The CDR3 runs 16 residues. For the CDR3, the DNA is TGTGCCAGCAGTGAAGCGGGCATTGCAACTAATGAAAAACTGTTTTTT. Protein: CASSEAGIATNEKLFF.

This clone was seen repeatedly, ten times or more. The chain carries TRBV7-9 and TRBJ1-1; no clear D. The CDR3 spans 12 residues. From germline, CDR1 is SEHNR and CDR2 FQNEAQ (reference sequence). The germline V and J ends were trimmed by 3 bases and 6 bases, with 8 bases remaining between them. This CDR3 is CASSFPLAEAFF. The CDR3 DNA sequence: TGTGCCAGCAGCTTCCCCCTTGCTGAAGCTTTCTTT.

This chain joins TRBV28 and TRBJ2-2; 10 bases align to TRBD2. The CDR3 sequence is 16 residues long. Looked up from germline, CDR1 is MDHEN and CDR2 is SYDVKM. V was pared by 1 base and J by 5 bases, with 4 bases of the junction left unmatched. CDR3 bases: TGTGCCAGCAGTTTATACGCGACTAGCGGGACCGGGGAGCTGTTTTTT. This codes for CASSLYATSGTGELFF.

This clone is a singleton in its sample. The chain uses TRBV5-6 and TRBJ1-4, with D possibly TRBD1 on 6 matching bases. Germline V gene data show CDR1 as SGHDT and CDR2 as YYEEEE. The V gene lost 4 bases and the J gene lost 5 bases, with 12 bases spanning the gap. This CDR3 is built from 14 residues. The CDR3 DNA reads as TGTGCCAGCAGCCATGACAGGTTCAATGAAAAACTGTTTTTT. Residues: CASSHDRFNEKLFF.

V is TRBV18 and J is TRBJ1-2; TRBD1 agrees at 8 bases. Germline V gives CDR1 KGHSH, CDR2 LQKENI. V lost 3 bases, J lost 8 bases, and 5 bases stayed unmatched. This CDR3 is 13 amino acids long. CDR3 DNA: TGTGCCAGCTCACCGGACAGGGCAGGAGGCTACACCTTC. Encoded protein: CASSPDRAGGYTF.

The V gene is TRBV5-1, the J gene TRBJ1-1; the match to TRBD1 covers 8 bases. V was pared by 1 base and J by 5 bases, with 7 bases of the junction left unmatched. Germline CDR1 reads SGHRS; CDR2 reads YFSETQ. This CDR3 comprises 15 residues. The chain's CDR3 is CASSLLSGGETEAFF. The CDR3 DNA sequence: TGCGCCAGCAGCTTGTTATCAGGGGGCGAAACTGAAGCTTTCTTT.

The gene calls are TRBV2 and TRBJ1-2; no definite D call. The CDR3 runs 12 residues. In germline, CDR1 is SNHLY, CDR2 FYNNEI. Trimming removed 6 bases at V and 5 bases at J, with 10 bases between. This CDR3 is CASRPNKYGYTF. The CDR3 region has the DNA TGTGCCAGCAGGCCGAACAAGTATGGCTACACCTTC.

V usage is TRBV29-1 and J usage is TRBJ2-1, with D perhaps matching TRBD1 (5 bases). The V end was cut by 1 base, the J end by 12 bases, with 13 bases between. Germline CDR1 is SQVTM and CDR2 is ANQGSEA. The CDR3 loop spans 12 amino acids. CDR3 residues: CSVEAGHLSQFF. The CDR3 DNA is TGCAGCGTTGAAGCAGGGCATCTCTCGCAGTTCTTC.

The chain combines TRBV5-6 with TRBJ2-2; TRBD2 agrees at 10 bases. J was trimmed by 2 bases and V by 4 bases; bases with no gene match: 5. Germline V gene data show CDR1 as SGHDT and CDR2 as YYEEEE. The CDR3 length is 16 residues. The CDR3: CASSGGLAYNTGELFF. CDR3 DNA: TGTGCCAGCAGCGGGGGACTAGCGTATAACACCGGGGAGCTGTTTTTT.

The chain combines TRBV4-1 with TRBJ1-2; the D is unclear. The ends were cut back, 1 base at V and 5 bases at J, with 14 bases in the middle. This CDR3 region has 15 residues. Germline assignment: CDR1 MGHRA and CDR2 YSYEKL. CDR3 sequence (DNA): TGCGCCAGCAGCCAAGCCGAGGACTCGGGATATGGCTACACCTTC. This translates into CASSQAEDSGYGYTF.

The genes are TRBV30 and TRBJ2-7; TRBD1 agrees at 9 bases. J lost 5 bases, V lost 4 bases, and 12 bases had no gene match. This CDR3 has 15 residues. Germline V gene sequence: CDR1 GTSNPN, CDR2 SVGIG (reference sequence). The CDR3 coding sequence is TGTGCCTGGAAGAAGGGAGGGACAGGGACGCACGAGCAGTACTTC. Translated: CAWKKGGTGTHEQYF.

The chain has TRBV5-1 and TRBJ2-7, with 9 bases that match TRBD1. The CDR3 length is 13 residues. Germline V gene data show CDR1 as SGHRS and CDR2 as YFSETQ. V was pared by 3 bases and J by 7 bases, with 5 bases of the junction left unmatched. The CDR3 loop reads CASSWGQGQEQYF. CDR3 nucleotides: TGCGCCAGCAGCTGGGGACAGGGTCAAGAGCAGTACTTC.

The chain carries TRBV9 and TRBJ1-5; D gene uncertain. The V gene's germline CDR1 is SGDLS and CDR2 YYNGEE. The CDR3 extends over 16 amino acids. Trimming stripped 4 bases from V and 0 bases from J, with 14 bases between. CDR3 nucleotide sequence: TGTGCCAGCAGCCCCGGCGGTTCGAATAGCAATCAGCCCCAGCATTTT. It is translated as CASSPGGSNSNQPQHF.

The J gene is TRBJ2-3, the V gene TRBV7-9; D call uncertain. Trimming took 1 base from V and 0 from J, leaving 5 bases between them. This CDR3 region has 14 residues. Germline V gene lookup returns CDR1 SEHNR and CDR2 FQNEAQ (reference sequence). The CDR3 DNA follows: TGTGCCAGCAGCTTAGTGGCCAGCACAGATACGCAGTATTTT. Residues: CASSLVASTDTQYF. The full variable domain, its missing parts supplied by reference TRBV7-9 and TRBJ2-3, is DTGVSQNPRHKITKRGQNVTFRCDPISEHNRLYWYRQTLGQGPEFLTYFQNEAQLEKSRLLSDRFSAERPKGSFSTLEIQRTEQGDSAMYLCASSLVASTDTQYFGPGTRLTVL.